At least ten counts were recorded for the clone carrying this T cell receptor beta chain. Antigen specificity is unknown. The authors built TCR beta libraries using iRepertoire HTBI primers and Arm-PCR of CDR3 regions. TCRdb recomputed calls from the multiplex PCR reads with MiXCR, one row per CDR3 protein. Found here are some 490,000 distinct CDR3 sequences, about 12% of them singletons; the top ten hold approximately 9%. Time point defined: newly diagnosed GD, antithyroid drugs for less than 3 months. Construction of the TCR library relied on RNA isolated from PBMCs. The CDR3 consists of 14 residues. Trimming pared 0 bases from V and 2 bases from J, leaving 10 bases between. CDR1 and CDR2 from the germline V gene are DFQATT and SNEGSKA (reference sequence). This specimen comes from a study of regulatory T cells in long-lasting Graves disease. Study outcomes and limitations: The number of shared public clonotypes was higher in persistent patients (fewer than 3,000) than new patients (roughly 970).

The same specimen was also included in a second study, on T cells in Graves' hyperthyroidism and ophthalmopathy. As that report states: The primer set for the first-round RT-PCR of the TCR CDR3 was HTBI.

The rearrangement joins TRBV20-1 to TRBJ2-5; unclear D gene. This TCR was sampled from a woman aged 25 to 45 with Graves disease. The sample here was peripheral blood mononuclear cells (PBMCs), taken at new diagnosis, from a patient treated with antithyroid drugs. CDR3 DNA: TGCAGTGCTAGAGATGTGGCTAATCAAGAGACCCAGTACTTC. Encoded protein: CSARDVANQETQYF.